This TCR beta chain was observed in a study of OX40 agonist ivuxolimab in advanced cancers. Study overall: Administration of intravenous ivuxolimab to patients occurred every 2 weeks at 0.01 to 10 mg/kg. Three partial responders included one hepatocellular carcinoma patient and two cutaneous melanoma patients.

Whole-study findings and limits: Normalized T-cell clonal expansion was also low in a subset of nonresponders.

On cycle 4 day 1 and cycle 7 day 1, as well as at baseline, blood was sampled. A word on this clone: Its antigen is as yet unknown. As the CDR3 is not closed by the conserved phenylalanine or tryptophan, this likely results from a read error. The DNA is left out, because the CDR3 cannot be placed on it with certainty; the CDR3 is given as TCRdb lists it.

Germline lookup yields CDR1 LNHDA and CDR2 SQIVND (reference sequence). Counting both end residues, the CDR3 totals 15 amino acids. Clones were sequenced by immunoSEQ multiplex PCR, and TCRdb holds only the in-frame ones, with some missing. The data contain tens of thousands of clones, 88% of them singletons. This receptor was identified in an adult with an advanced solid tumor such as melanoma, head and neck, liver or kidney cancer. The genes are TRBV19 and TRBJ2-3; TRBD1 reflects the table's D call only, with no check against the DNA. The input for sequencing was CD4+ or CD8+ T cells sorted from blood, taken in a trial of the OX40 agonist ivuxolimab. The CDR3 sequence: CASDTGTGELETQYP.